One sample yielded the 10 T cell receptor beta chains listed below, sequenced in a study of T cell responses to AZD1222 COVID-19 vaccine. Here immunoSEQ multiplex PCR was the method, and the copy in TCRdb shows in-frame clones only, minus some. The table lists about 170,000 clones, 92% of them singletons. Source: peripheral blood, taken on day 0 of AZD1222 vaccination. The receptor source for this set is an adult in good health.

The gene calls are TRBV19 and TRBJ2-2; 10 bases are shared with TRBD1. Trimming at V came to 6 bases and at J to 5 bases, leaving 6 bases not matched to a gene. Germline-derived CDR1 and CDR2 are LNHDA and SQIVND (reference sequence). The CDR3 is 15 amino acids. The CDR3 sequence: CASSPRTGGTGELFF. CDR3 nucleotide sequence: TGTGCCAGTAGCCCGAGGACAGGGGGTACCGGGGAGCTGTTTTTT.

The V gene is TRBV6-5, the J gene TRBJ1-4; perhaps TRBD1 as D (5 bases). V dropped 8 bases and J dropped 8 bases, with 15 bases sitting between them. CDR1 is MNHEY, CDR2 SVGAGI, per germline. This CDR3 region has 13 residues. CDR3 in DNA: TGTGCCAGCCGGGGCTCCTTGGGGGAAAAACTGTTTTTT. It yields the protein CASRGSLGEKLFF.

CDR3 in amino acids: CASSEALRGYTF. Here the CDR3 DNA reads TGTGCCAGCAGTGAAGCGCTTCGGGGCTACACCTTC. The V gene is TRBV6-1, the J gene TRBJ1-2; D not certain. CDR3 length equals 12 residues. V shed 0 bases and J shed 8 bases, with 7 bases lying between them. Germline lookup yields CDR1 MNHNS and CDR2 SASEGT.

The chain carries TRBV12-2 and TRBJ2-4; no check of the table's D call, TRBD1, against the DNA was made. TRBV12-2 is a known pseudogene. The CDR3 contains 15 residues. CDR3 DNA: TGTGCAAGTCGCCCCCCAGACAGGGTTCGGAACATTCAGTACTTC. Protein sequence: CASRPPDRVRNIQYF.

This clone was detected once. The chain joins TRBV30 to TRBJ1-5, with 8 bases aligning to TRBD1. Germline V gene data show CDR1 as GTSNPN and CDR2 as SVGIG (reference sequence). Trimming took 2 bases from V and 5 from J; bases not matched to a gene: 5. CDR3 length: 14 amino acids. The CDR3 protein is CAWSPGGGDQPQHF. The CDR3 DNA reads TGTGCCTGGAGTCCAGGGGGCGGTGATCAGCCCCAGCATTTT.

This clone has at least ten counts. The chain couples TRBV9 to TRBJ2-7; 7 nucleotides line up with TRBD1. Trimming cost V 0 bases and J 3 bases; bases outside gene matches: 6. From germline, CDR1 is SGDLS and CDR2 YYNGEE. The CDR3 spans 15 residues. This chain's CDR3 is CASSVGDSELYEQYF. The CDR3 DNA is TGTGCCAGCAGCGTAGGGGACAGTGAACTCTACGAGCAGTACTTC.

This clone was found once. The chain recombines TRBV5-1 with TRBJ1-2, with 7 bases that match TRBD1. Germline loops: CDR1 SGHRS, CDR2 YFSETQ. The CDR3 has 16 residues. The J segment lost 5 bases and the V segment lost 4 bases, leaving 14 bases of the junction unmatched. Written as DNA, the CDR3 is TGCGCCAGCAGCCAAACTCCGGGACAGATAGCTTATGGCTACACCTTC. Translating it yields CASSQTPGQIAYGYTF.

The V and J genes are TRBV12-5 and TRBJ1-1; possible D gene TRBD1, 6 bases. This CDR3 region has 13 residues. With 5 bases removed from V and 0 bases from J, the gap between germline ends came to 7 bases. The germline CDR1 and CDR2 sequences are LGHNT and FRNRAP. CDR3 bases: TGTGCTAGTGGTACAGGGATGAACACTGAAGCTTTCTTT. Translated: CASGTGMNTEAFF.

The chain links TRBV28 to TRBJ2-1; no clear D gene. V lost 4 bases to trimming and J lost 14 bases, with 15 bases between them. Germline V CDR1 and CDR2: MDHEN, SYDVKM. The CDR3 extends over 12 amino acids. This CDR3 reads CASSSSGEREFF. Here the CDR3 DNA reads TGTGCCAGCAGTTCCTCGGGCGAACGGGAGTTCTTC.

The CDR3 loop reads CATPSRVTGELFF. The CDR3 DNA sequence: TGTGCCACCCCCTCCCGGGTCACCGGGGAGCTGTTTTTT. V is TRBV3-1 (or the pseudogene TRBV3-2) and J is TRBJ2-2; D not certain. V lost 10 bases to trimming and J lost 4 bases, with 13 bases between them. Germline V CDR1 and CDR2: LGHDT, YNNKEL (reference sequence). There are 13 residues in the CDR3.